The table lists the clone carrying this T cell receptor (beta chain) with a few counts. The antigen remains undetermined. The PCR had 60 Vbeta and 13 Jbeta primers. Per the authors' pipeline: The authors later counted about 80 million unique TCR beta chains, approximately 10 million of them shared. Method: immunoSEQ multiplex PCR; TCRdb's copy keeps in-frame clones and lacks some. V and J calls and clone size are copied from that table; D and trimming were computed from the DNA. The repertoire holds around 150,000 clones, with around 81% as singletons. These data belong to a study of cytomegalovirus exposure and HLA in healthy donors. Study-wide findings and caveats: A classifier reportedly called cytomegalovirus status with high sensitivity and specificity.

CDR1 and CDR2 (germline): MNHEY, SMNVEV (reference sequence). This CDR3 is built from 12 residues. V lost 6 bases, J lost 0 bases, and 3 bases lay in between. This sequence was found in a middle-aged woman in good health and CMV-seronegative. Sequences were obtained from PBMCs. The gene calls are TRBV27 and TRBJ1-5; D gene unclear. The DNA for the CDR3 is TGTGCCAGCAGCCATAGCAATCAGCCCCAGCATTTT. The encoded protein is CASSHSNQPQHF.